This TCR beta chain originates from a study of blood T cells in healthy people across ages. As for the study in general: Researchers report that template switching captured about one barcoded beta molecule per two T cells.

This clonotype was recorded only once. A J-beta primer mix and a sample-barcoded 5' primer were used in a second PCR of roughly 6 to 12 cycles. Each CDR3 protein gets one entry after TCRdb re-called the 5' RACE reads with MiXCR. This table has roughly 2 million distinct CDR3 sequences, around half appearing once. The CDR3 is 14 amino acids. Germline V lookup: CDR1 MNHEY, CDR2 SVGEGT. The V end was cut by 2 bases, the J end by 7 bases, with 11 bases between. The donors, healthy Caucasians from Russia, were aged about 6 to 95. The sequenced sample was blood. V is TRBV6-2 or TRBV6-3 and J is TRBJ1-4, with a tentative D call TRBD1 (6 bases). The TCR was taken from a middle-aged woman in good health. The DNA for the CDR3 is TGTGCCAGCAGTTACGGGGGCGCCGTTGAAAAACTGTTTTTT. Encoded protein: CASSYGGAVEKLFF.